This T cell receptor beta chain was profiled in a study of blood T cell repertoires in COVID-19. Study in general: Material from acute and convalescent COVID-19 was sourced from the United States, Italy and Spain. From T cells, B-cell-depleted T cells, or PBMCs came the material, which was cDNA or gDNA.

Trimming stripped 0 bases from V and 4 bases from J, with 8 bases between. This CDR3 comprises 14 residues. Germline assignment: CDR1 LGHNA and CDR2 YNFKEQ. As originally analysed: Scientists estimated how many nucleated cells there were by amplifying reference gene primers. Only in-frame clones appear in the TCRdb table, and some are missing; sequencing was by immunoSEQ multiplex PCR. V and J calls and clone size are those listed in that table; D and trimming were worked out from the DNA. The sample yields around 450,000 clones, around 88% seen once. V gene TRBV4-2 combines with J gene TRBJ2-3; tentatively, D is TRBD1 (5 bases). This TCR came from a woman in her twenties or thirties with acute or convalescent COVID-19. Sample: peripheral blood. The CDR3 sequence: CASSQDRAADTQYF. The CDR3 DNA is TGTGCCAGCAGCCAAGACAGGGCGGCAGATACGCAGTATTTT.